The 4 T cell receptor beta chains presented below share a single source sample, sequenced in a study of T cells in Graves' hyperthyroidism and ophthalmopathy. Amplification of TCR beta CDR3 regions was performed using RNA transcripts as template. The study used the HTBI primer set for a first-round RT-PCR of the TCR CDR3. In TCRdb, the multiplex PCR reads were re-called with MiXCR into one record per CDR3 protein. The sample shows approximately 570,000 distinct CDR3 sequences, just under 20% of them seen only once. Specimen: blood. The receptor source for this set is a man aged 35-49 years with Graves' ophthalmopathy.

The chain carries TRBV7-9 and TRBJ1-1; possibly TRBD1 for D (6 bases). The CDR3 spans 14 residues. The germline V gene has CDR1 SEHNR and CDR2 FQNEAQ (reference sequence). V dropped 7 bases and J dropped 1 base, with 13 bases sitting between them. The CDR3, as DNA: TGTGCCAGCACCCCAGAGGGGGGGAACACTGAAGCTTTCTTT. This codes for CASTPEGGNTEAFF.

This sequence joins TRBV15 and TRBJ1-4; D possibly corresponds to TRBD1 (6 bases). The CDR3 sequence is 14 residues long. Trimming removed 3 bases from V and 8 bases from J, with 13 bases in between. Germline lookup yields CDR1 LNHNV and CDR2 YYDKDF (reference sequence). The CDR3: CATSSATGSEKLFF. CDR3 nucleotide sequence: TGTGCCACCAGCAGCGCTACAGGGTCGGAAAAACTGTTTTTT.

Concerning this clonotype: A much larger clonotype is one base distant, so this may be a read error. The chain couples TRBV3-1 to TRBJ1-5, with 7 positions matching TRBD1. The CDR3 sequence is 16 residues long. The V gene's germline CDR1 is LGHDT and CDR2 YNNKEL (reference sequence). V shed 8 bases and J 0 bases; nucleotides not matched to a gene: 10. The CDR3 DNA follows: TGTGCCAGCGGCCGGGGGGACAGTTATAGCAATCAGCCCCAGCATTTT. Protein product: CASGRGDSYSNQPQHF.

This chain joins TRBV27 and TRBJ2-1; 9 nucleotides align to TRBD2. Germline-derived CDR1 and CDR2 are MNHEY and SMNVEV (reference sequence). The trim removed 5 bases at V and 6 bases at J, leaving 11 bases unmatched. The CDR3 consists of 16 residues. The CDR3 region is CASSILPGAGGNEQFF. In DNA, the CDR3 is TGTGCCAGCAGTATTCTTCCGGGAGCGGGGGGCAATGAGCAGTTCTTC.